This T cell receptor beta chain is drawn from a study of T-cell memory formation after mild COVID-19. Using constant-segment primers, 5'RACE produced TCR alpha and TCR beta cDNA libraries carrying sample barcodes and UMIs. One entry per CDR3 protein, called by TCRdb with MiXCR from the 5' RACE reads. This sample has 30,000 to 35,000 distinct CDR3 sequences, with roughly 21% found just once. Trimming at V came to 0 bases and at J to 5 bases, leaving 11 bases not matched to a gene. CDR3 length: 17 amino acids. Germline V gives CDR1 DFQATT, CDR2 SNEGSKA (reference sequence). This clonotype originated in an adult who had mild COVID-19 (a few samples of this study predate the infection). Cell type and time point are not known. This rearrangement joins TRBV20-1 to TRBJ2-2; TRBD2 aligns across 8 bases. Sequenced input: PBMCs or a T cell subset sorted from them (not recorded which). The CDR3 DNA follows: TGCAGTGCTAGAGATGGGGCTAGCGGGTGGGAAACCGGGGAGCTGTTTTTT. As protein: CSARDGASGWETGELFF.